Presented here are 29 T cell receptor beta chains from one specimen sequenced in a study of early T cells in non-severe SARS-CoV-2 infection. TCRdb re-analysed the 5' RACE reads in MiXCR, keeping a single row per CDR3 protein. The sample has 85,000 to 100,000 distinct CDR3 sequences; about 10% are singletons. The sequencing sample was made of whole blood. These receptors all stem from an adult who was a healthcare worker with PCR-confirmed SARS-CoV-2 infection or an uninfected control (not recorded which).

This clonotype was counted at least ten times. The chain couples TRBV2 to TRBJ2-7; D is unclear. CDR1 and CDR2 (germline): SNHLY, FYNNEI. V was cut by 10 bases and J by 5 bases, with 15 bases left in between. The CDR3 spans 12 residues. As DNA, the CDR3 is TGTGCCACCTCCAACGGAGAGCACGAGCAGTACTTC. It encodes CATSNGEHEQYF.

This clonotype was seen more than once but under ten times. The chain links TRBV19 to TRBJ2-1; 7 positions agree with TRBD2. Trimming cost V 5 bases and J 9 bases; bases outside gene matches: 10. Germline V gene lookup returns CDR1 LNHDA and CDR2 SQIVND (reference sequence). This CDR3 comprises 14 residues. The DNA for the CDR3 is TGTGCCAGTAGTTCGGGACTAAGATCCGGTGAGCAGTTCTTC. As protein: CASSSGLRSGEQFF.

With regard to this clonotype: This may come from a read error, since a much larger clone is one base off. This rearrangement joins TRBV2 to TRBJ2-5, with TRBD1 matching over 9 bases. Germline V gene sequence: CDR1 SNHLY, CDR2 FYNNEI. The CDR3 has 16 residues. CDR3 nucleotide sequence: TGTGGCAGCAGTTCCCCGGGACAGGGATCCGGAGAGACCCAGTACTTC. This gives the protein CGSSSPGQGSGETQYF.

The rearrangement joins TRBV11-2 to TRBJ1-2, with a tentative D call TRBD1 (6 bases). CDR3 length: 18 amino acids. V was pared by 5 bases and J by 1 base, with 23 bases between. Germline V lookup: CDR1 SGHAT, CDR2 FQNNGV. CDR3 sequence: CASSTPRGGRELNYGYTF. DNA of the CDR3: TGTGCCAGCAGCACCCCGCGGGGGGGGCGGGAGCTTAACTATGGCTACACCTTC.

This CDR3 reads CAWRVTGNYGYTF. CDR3 in DNA: TGTGCCTGGAGGGTCACAGGGAACTATGGCTACACCTTC. J is TRBJ1-2 and V is TRBV30, with D perhaps TRBD1 (6 bases). This CDR3 region has 13 residues. Trimming removed 3 bases at V and 2 bases at J, with 10 bases between. Germline CDR1 and CDR2: GTSNPN and SVGIG (reference sequence).

This clonotype was counted only a few times. CDR3 sequence: CASSLLQGNTGELFF. CDR3 DNA: TGTGCCAGCAGCCTGCTACAGGGAAACACCGGGGAGCTGTTTTTT. The rearrangement uses TRBV27 and TRBJ2-2; TRBD1 is a possible D gene (6 bases). Deletions cut 6 bases from V and 2 bases from J, with 13 bases between. The CDR3 sequence is 15 residues long. CDR1 and CDR2 from the germline V gene are MNHEY and SMNVEV (reference sequence).

The rearrangement uses TRBV7-2 and TRBJ1-1; tentatively, D is TRBD1 (5 bases). CDR1 SGHTA and CDR2 FQGNSA come from the germline V gene. Trimming pared 1 base from V and 4 bases from J, leaving 7 bases between. CDR3 length: 13 residues. CDR3 DNA: TGTGCCAGCAGCTTAGGGGGCTCCACTGAAGCTTTCTTT. This codes for CASSLGGSTEAFF.

The rearrangement uses TRBV27 and TRBJ1-1; no firm D call. Germline V CDR1 and CDR2: MNHEY, SMNVEV (reference sequence). The CDR3 spans 14 residues. The V end was cut by 4 bases, the J end by 1 base, with 10 bases between. CDR3 coding DNA: TGTGCCAGCAGTTCCGGCTGGACGAACACTGAAGCTTTCTTT. Its translation is CASSSGWTNTEAFF.

V and J are TRBV4-2 and TRBJ1-2; the match to TRBD1 covers 8 bases. Germline loops: CDR1 LGHNA, CDR2 YNFKEQ. V lost 3 bases, J lost 0 bases, and 9 bases stayed unmatched. The CDR3 is 17 amino acids. The CDR3 loop is CASSQDVTGVTNYGYTF. The CDR3 DNA follows: TGTGCCAGCAGCCAGGATGTGACAGGGGTCACTAACTATGGCTACACCTTC.

The sample holds many counts of this clonotype. The V call is TRBV12-3 or TRBV12-4, the J call TRBJ1-2; 7 nucleotides line up with TRBD1. Losses at the gene ends were 0 bases for V and 0 bases for J; bases not matched to a gene: 7. This CDR3 is built from 17 residues. DNA for the CDR3: TGTGCCAGCAGTTTAGCGGCAGGGGGGCCTACTAACTATGGCTACACCTTC. This translates into CASSLAAGGPTNYGYTF.

The chain carries TRBV7-9 and TRBJ2-1, with no clear D. The V gene's germline CDR1 is SEHNR and CDR2 FQNEAQ (reference sequence). The ends were cut back, 2 bases at V and 7 bases at J, with 12 bases in the middle. This CDR3 has 14 residues. This CDR3 reads CASSLLPPRNEQFF. CDR3 coding DNA: TGTGCCAGCAGCTTACTCCCACCCCGAAATGAGCAGTTCTTC.

This clonotype was seen ten or more times. The chain has TRBV9 and TRBJ1-1, with a weak D call TRBD1 (5 bases). Per germline, CDR1 SGDLS and CDR2 YYNGEE. Trimming left V 4 bases short and J 1 base short, with 14 bases between. The CDR3 consists of 15 residues. The CDR3 loop reads CASSQSQTENTEAFF. The CDR3 bases are TGTGCCAGCAGCCAGTCCCAGACAGAGAACACTGAAGCTTTCTTT.

This clonotype was observed a few times. The chain has TRBV12-1 and TRBJ2-5; the table calls TRBD1, which could not be checked here. TRBV12-1 is a pseudogene locus. The CDR3 totals 17 residues. The CDR3 DNA follows: TGTGCCAGCAGCTCCCGGGGGGGAGGAGACTACCAAGAGACCCAGTACTTC. Its translation is CASSSRGGGDYQETQYF.

This clonotype has just a few counts. This chain joins TRBV5-1 and TRBJ2-1, with D perhaps TRBD1 (5 bases). V lost 2 bases and J lost 8, with 8 bases in between. This CDR3 comprises 12 residues. Germline V gene data show CDR1 as SGHRS and CDR2 as YFSETQ. The CDR3 is CASSFPRDEQFF. As DNA, the CDR3 is TGCGCCAGCAGCTTTCCCAGGGATGAGCAGTTCTTC.

The rearrangement uses TRBV6-1 and TRBJ1-1; D ambiguous. V lost 8 bases to trimming and J lost 0 bases, with 7 bases between them. The CDR3 sequence is 12 residues long. Germline loops: CDR1 MNHNS, CDR2 SASEGT. The CDR3: CASLVVNTEAFF. The CDR3, as DNA: TGTGCCAGCCTGGTTGTGAACACTGAAGCTTTCTTT.

The sample holds a few counts of this clonotype. This rearrangement joins TRBV24-1 to TRBJ2-2; 14 nucleotides agree with TRBD2. The CDR3 is 17 residues long. CDR1 and CDR2 (germline): KGHDR, SFDVKD. Trimming removed 9 bases from V and 1 base from J; junction bases left unmatched: 6. CDR3 nucleotides: TGTGCCACCGGGGCGGGACTAGCGGGGGAGAACACCGGGGAGCTGTTTTTT. Translation gives CATGAGLAGENTGELFF.

This clonotype appeared a few times. The J gene is TRBJ1-6, the V gene TRBV3-1, with a possible D match to TRBD1 (5 bases). The CDR3 contains 14 residues. V was pared by 5 bases and J by 10 bases, with 15 bases between. Germline lookup yields CDR1 LGHDT and CDR2 YNNKEL (reference sequence). The CDR3 bases are TGTGCCAGCAGCTTTGTGGGGCAGGGCTCACCCCTCCACTTT. Protein: CASSFVGQGSPLHF.

Ten or more counts support this clonotype. The gene calls are TRBV20-1 and TRBJ2-1, with 7 bases matching TRBD2. The CDR3 is 15 amino acids. The J segment lost 5 bases and the V segment lost 5 bases, leaving 12 bases of the junction unmatched. The V gene's germline CDR1 is DFQATT and CDR2 SNEGSKA (reference sequence). The CDR3 nucleotides read TGCAGTGCTCCTCGTTCGGCTAGCGGCCACAATGAGCAGTTCTTC. This codes for CSAPRSASGHNEQFF.

This clonotype was counted at least ten times. The rearrangement uses TRBV5-8 and TRBJ1-2; 9 nucleotides agree with TRBD1. V dropped 6 bases and J dropped 8; count of bases not matched to a gene: 11. This CDR3 is built from 14 residues. Germline CDR1 SGHTS, CDR2 YDEGEE. As DNA, the CDR3 is TGTGCCAGCACCAGGACAGGGGCGCGTCTAGGCTACACCTTC. It translates to CASTRTGARLGYTF. The whole variable domain, remainder taken from reference TRBV5-8 and TRBJ1-2, is EAGVTQSPTHLIKTRGQQATLRCSPISGHTSVYWYQQALGLGLQFLLWYDEGEERNRGNFPPRFSGRQFPNYSSELNVNALELEDSALYLCASTRTGARLGYTFGSGTRLTVV.

This clonotype was observed at least ten times. V is TRBV7-2 and J is TRBJ2-2, with D perhaps TRBD1 or TRBD2 (6 bases each). Germline V gene lookup returns CDR1 SGHTA and CDR2 FQGNSA. The CDR3 runs 15 residues. V lost 3 bases and J 3 bases, leaving 11 bases between the germline ends. This chain's CDR3 is CASSFRGGYTGELFF. The DNA of the CDR3 is TGTGCCAGCAGCTTTCGAGGGGGGTACACCGGGGAGCTGTTTTTT.

The rearrangement joins TRBV12-3 or TRBV12-4 to TRBJ2-7, with no clear D. The CDR3 contains 14 residues. V was clipped by 2 bases and J by 2 bases, with 10 bases between them. The CDR3 protein is CASSLLGSTYEQYF. In DNA form, the CDR3 reads TGTGCCAGCAGTTTACTGGGGTCCACCTACGAGCAGTACTTC.

This clonotype has more than one count but fewer than ten. The gene calls are TRBV19 and TRBJ2-3; 10 bases are a match to TRBD2. This CDR3 is built from 16 residues. Unmatched junction bases numbered 10, after V lost 5 bases and J lost 5 bases. CDR1 LNHDA and CDR2 SQIVND come from the germline V gene (reference sequence). The CDR3, as DNA: TGTGCCAGTAGTCTCACCAGCGGGGGGGCAGGAGATACGCAGTATTTT. Protein product: CASSLTSGGAGDTQYF. The whole variable domain, filled in from reference TRBV19 and TRBJ2-3, reads DGGITQSPKYLFRKEGQNVTLSCEQNLNHDAMYWYRQDPGQGLRLIYYSQIVNDFQKGDIAEGYSVSREKKESFPLTVTSAQKNPTAFYLCASSLTSGGAGDTQYFGPGTRLTVL.

This clonotype has at least ten counts. The J gene is TRBJ1-6, the V gene TRBV7-9; 8 bases align to TRBD1. Trimming at V came to 3 bases and at J to 6 bases, leaving 4 bases not matched to a gene. The CDR3 loop spans 15 amino acids. The germline V gene has CDR1 SEHNR and CDR2 FQNEAQ (reference sequence). DNA of the CDR3: TGTGCCAGCAGCTTCTCCGGACAGGGTAATTCACCCCTCCACTTT. The encoded protein is CASSFSGQGNSPLHF.

J is TRBJ2-1 and V is TRBV7-6, with TRBD2 identical over 12 bases. CDR3 size: 17 residues. V was clipped by 5 bases and J by 5 bases; unmatched bases: 10. Germline-derived CDR1 and CDR2 are SGHVS and FNYEAQ. The CDR3 reads CASSRQPLAGGDNEQFF. The CDR3 nucleotides are TGTGCCAGCAGCCGCCAGCCCCTAGCGGGGGGGGACAATGAGCAGTTCTTC. Drawing the rest from reference TRBV7-6 and TRBJ2-1, the complete variable domain is GAGVSQSPRYKVTKRGQDVALRCDPISGHVSLYWYRQALGQGPEFLTYFNYEAQQDKSGLPNDRFSAERPEGSISTLTIQRTEQRDSAMYRCASSRQPLAGGDNEQFFGPGTRLTVL.

This clonotype appeared a single time. Here the CDR3 reads CASSAGTGSYEQYF. Here the CDR3 DNA reads TGTGCCAGCAGCGCCGGGACAGGATCCTACGAGCAGTACTTC. This chain uses TRBV5-6 with TRBJ2-7, with 8 bases fitting TRBD1. Germline V CDR1 and CDR2: SGHDT, YYEEEE. The CDR3 has 14 residues. Germline trimming cut 4 bases from V and 1 base from J; bases unmatched to any gene: 4.

The J gene is TRBJ2-3, the V gene TRBV30; D remains unclear. Germline CDR1 GTSNPN, CDR2 SVGIG (reference sequence). Trimming shortened V by 5 bases and J by 2 bases, and 11 bases separated the two germline ends. This CDR3 contains 13 residues. In DNA form, the CDR3 reads TGTGCCTGGTCGCTCCTTAACACAGATACGCAGTATTTT. It codes for CAWSLLNTDTQYF.

The gene calls are TRBV29-1 and TRBJ2-2; 7 nucleotides line up with TRBD1. This CDR3 has 16 amino acids. CDR1 SQVTM and CDR2 ANQGSEA come from the germline V gene. With V trimmed by 8 bases and J by 1 base, 13 bases remained unmatched. The CDR3 nucleotides read TGCAGCACCCTAGGGGGCAGGGGTGAGAACACCGGGGAGCTGTTTTTT. Amino acids: CSTLGGRGENTGELFF.

The chain employs TRBV12-5 and TRBJ2-3, with D possibly TRBD1 on 7 matching bases. V was clipped by 2 bases and J by 0 bases, with 18 bases between them. CDR1 and CDR2 from the germline V gene are LGHNT and FRNRAP. The CDR3 totals 18 residues. The CDR3 reads CASGLKRTGGSSTDTQYF. The DNA of the CDR3 is TGTGCTAGTGGTTTGAAGCGGACAGGAGGGTCTAGCACAGATACGCAGTATTTT.

The chain couples TRBV3-1 to TRBJ2-2; perhaps TRBD2 as D (5 bases). The ends were cut back, 7 bases at V and 4 bases at J, with 13 bases in the middle. In germline, CDR1 is LGHDT, CDR2 YNNKEL (reference sequence). This CDR3 region has 14 residues. CDR3 in DNA: TGTGCCAGCAATGATGGGAGCATCACCGGGGAGCTGTTTTTT. This sequence encodes CASNDGSITGELFF.